Following are 23 T cell receptor beta chains from one sample sequenced in a study of CD8+CD57+ T cells in acquired aplastic anemia. The TCR beta profiling, which covered VDJ combination and CDR3 sequence, was carried out using genomic DNA as the template. TCRdb called the reads again in MiXCR, with one record for every CDR3 protein. There are about 190,000 distinct CDR3 sequences in the sample; 50% to 55% occur only once, and about a sixth lies in the top ten. Sequenced: sorted CD4+, CD8+, or CD8+CD57+ T cells (not recorded which) from PBMCs. These receptors were collected from a human donor in good health, serving as a control.

Comments on this clonotype: Since a much larger clone is just one base distant, this may be a read error. The chain couples TRBV11-2 to TRBJ2-7; D not resolved. The CDR3 consists of 14 residues. Germline-derived CDR1 and CDR2 are SGHAT and FQNNGV. CDR3 sequence: CASSLASYTYERYF. The DNA of the CDR3 is TGTGCCAGCAGCTTAGCGTCTTATACCTACGAGCGGTACTTC.

The chain has TRBV29-1 and TRBJ2-7, with TRBD1 matching 9 bases. CDR3 length: 11 amino acids. Germline CDR1 and CDR2: SQVTM and ANQGSEA. CDR3 coding DNA: TGCAGTGGACAGGGGACCTACGAGCAGTACTTC. Residues: CSGQGTYEQYF.

The sample holds a few counts of this clonotype. It may be a read error: a sequence one base away is much more abundant. V usage is TRBV7-3 and J usage is TRBJ1-1; 9 bases line up with TRBD1. CDR3 length: 15 amino acids. Unmatched junction bases numbered 3, after V lost 4 bases and J lost 0 bases. The V gene's germline CDR1 is SGHTA and CDR2 FQGTGA. CDR3 sequence reads: CASSSGTGLNTEAFF. DNA of the CDR3: TGTGCCAGCAGCTCTGGGACAGGGTTGAACACTGAAGCTTTCTTT.

With regard to this clonotype: A much larger clone lies one base from this, so it may be a read error. V and J are TRBV7-2 and TRBJ2-2, with 9 bases matching TRBD1. The CDR3 has 17 amino acids. Germline V gives CDR1 SGHTA, CDR2 FQGNSA. CDR3 nucleotide sequence: TGTGCCGGCAGCCACAACCCGGGACAGGGTTTGCCCGGGGAGCTGTTTTTT. Translation: CAGSHNPGQGLPGELFF. The variable domain in full, with the rest retrieved from reference TRBV7-2 and TRBJ2-2, is GAGVSQSPSNKVTEKGKDVELRCDPISGHTALYWYRQSLGQGLEFLIYFQGNSAPDKSGLPSDRFSAERTGGSVSTLTIQRTQQEDSAVYLCAGSHNPGQGLPGELFFGEGSRLTVL.

The chain is built from TRBV20-1 and TRBJ2-5; D possibly corresponds to TRBD2 (5 bases). The V gene's germline CDR1 is DFQATT and CDR2 SNEGSKA (reference sequence). CDR3 length: 12 residues. The V and J ends lost 6 bases and 4 bases respectively, with 12 bases between them. CDR3 DNA: TGCAGTGCGTCCGAAGGAGGAGAGACCCAGTACTTC. Translating gives CSASEGGETQYF.

The V call is TRBV10-3, the J call TRBJ2-2; 11 bases align to TRBD2. V was pared by 6 bases and J by 3 bases, with 6 bases of the junction left unmatched. The germline gives CDR1 ENHRY, CDR2 SYGVKD. The CDR3 consists of 16 residues. CDR3 protein: CAIRLAGVADTGELFF. For the CDR3, the DNA is TGTGCCATCAGACTAGCGGGGGTGGCGGACACCGGGGAGCTGTTTTTT.

This clonotype was seen many times. V is TRBV19 and J is TRBJ2-7, with D unclear. This CDR3 is built from 15 residues. Trimming took 3 bases from V and 2 from J, leaving 14 bases between them. The germline gives CDR1 LNHDA, CDR2 SQIVND (reference sequence). The CDR3 is CASSIEKRPPYEQYF. CDR3 DNA sequence: TGTGCCAGTAGTATTGAAAAAAGGCCTCCCTACGAGCAGTACTTC.

This clonotype was recorded at least ten times. This chain joins TRBV30 and TRBJ2-3; no firm D call. Germline CDR1 GTSNPN, CDR2 SVGIG (reference sequence). The V gene lost 0 bases and the J gene lost 6 bases, with 7 bases spanning the gap. The CDR3 spans 12 residues. The CDR3 DNA reads TGTGCCTGGAGTGTACAGCTGGATACGCAGTATTTT. Translated, it gives CAWSVQLDTQYF.

V is TRBV7-9 and J is TRBJ2-5; no clear D. The CDR3 covers 13 residues. CDR1 and CDR2 from the germline V gene are SEHNR and FQNEAQ (reference sequence). The ends were cut back, 5 bases at V and 4 bases at J, with 11 bases in the middle. The CDR3 is CASSPLSGETQYF. CDR3 DNA sequence: TGTGCCAGCAGCCCCCTCTCGGGAGAGACCCAGTACTTC.

This clonotype was seen many times. The chain recombines TRBV5-1 with TRBJ1-1, with a weak D call TRBD1 (5 bases). Per germline, CDR1 SGHRS and CDR2 YFSETQ. With 2 bases removed from V and 7 bases from J, the gap between germline ends came to 15 bases. This CDR3 contains 14 residues. The CDR3 DNA is TGCGCCAGCAGCTTTGAGGGAGGGGAGGGTGAAGCTTTCTTT. Protein: CASSFEGGEGEAFF.

There are many counts of this clonotype. This chain joins TRBV20-1 and TRBJ2-5; the match to TRBD2 covers 7 bases. The CDR3 is 13 amino acids. V was clipped by 5 bases and J by 4 bases; unmatched bases: 7. Germline CDR1 and CDR2: DFQATT and SNEGSKA (reference sequence). CDR3 residues: CSASGGIGETQYF. DNA of the CDR3: TGCAGTGCTTCGGGGGGTATAGGAGAGACCCAGTACTTC.

This clonotype was detected ten times or more. The chain uses TRBV6-2 or TRBV6-3 and TRBJ2-7, with 7 bases identical to TRBD1. The CDR3 is 15 residues long. Per germline, CDR1 MNHEY and CDR2 SVGEGT. The junction had 9 bases not matched to a gene; V was cut back by 4 bases and J by 3 bases. CDR3 sequence reads: CASSSPGGMYYEQYF. The CDR3, as DNA: TGTGCCAGCAGTTCCCCAGGGGGAATGTACTACGAGCAGTACTTC.

To note about this clonotype: At one end, the junction sequence differs from germline, possibly due to a read error. The chain recombines TRBV7-6 with TRBJ2-2; the D gene is possibly TRBD1 (5 bases). CDR1 SGHVS and CDR2 FNYEAQ come from the germline V gene. The CDR3 contains 13 residues. CDR3 bases: TGTGCCAGCAGCATAGACAGCACCGGAGAGCTGCTTTTT. This gives the protein CASSIDSTGELLF. Drawing the rest from reference TRBV7-6 and TRBJ2-2, the complete variable domain is GAGVSQSPRYKVTKRGQDVALRCDPISGHVSLYWYRQALGQGPEFLTYFNYEAQQDKSGLPNDRFSAERPEGSISTLTIQRTEQRDSAMYRCASSIDSTGELLFGEGSRLTVL.

J is TRBJ2-7 and V is TRBV10-2, with 9 bases matching TRBD1. Trimming cost V 7 bases and J 0 bases; bases outside gene matches: 7. Germline CDR1 is WSHSY and CDR2 is SAAADI. The CDR3 loop spans 15 amino acids. CDR3 sequence: CASTIRTGVSYEQYF. The CDR3, as DNA: TGCGCCAGCACCATACGGACAGGGGTCTCCTACGAGCAGTACTTC.

This clonotype was observed many times. The chain has TRBV12-3 or TRBV12-4 and TRBJ1-5; the D is unclear. The CDR3 has 15 residues. The V and J ends lost 7 bases and 1 base respectively, with 14 bases between them. CDR3 nucleotide sequence: TGTGCCAGCACCCCGCGCCCGGGGAGCAATCAGCCCCAGCATTTT. Amino acids: CASTPRPGSNQPQHF.

The chain joins TRBV7-2 to TRBJ2-5; D may be TRBD1 or TRBD2 (5 bases each). The germline V gene has CDR1 SGHTA and CDR2 FQGNSA. V was trimmed by 5 bases and J by 1 base, leaving 11 bases between them. The CDR3 extends over 14 amino acids. CDR3 loop: CASSPWGTQETQYF. DNA for the CDR3: TGTGCCAGCAGCCCCTGGGGGACCCAAGAGACCCAGTACTTC.

The chain is built from TRBV15 and TRBJ1-5; D is ambiguous. This CDR3 comprises 15 residues. Germline assignment: CDR1 LNHNV and CDR2 YYDKDF (reference sequence). Trimming took 1 base from V and 1 from J, leaving 8 bases between them. The CDR3 region is CATSRGGLSNQPQHF. CDR3 in DNA: TGTGCCACCAGCAGAGGTGGGCTCAGCAATCAGCCCCAGCATTTT. Filled out from reference TRBV15 and TRBJ1-5, the complete variable domain reads DAMVIQNPRYQVTQFGKPVTLSCSQTLNHNVMYWYQQKSSQAPKLLFHYYDKDFNNEADTPDNFQSRRPNTSFCFLDIRSPGLGDTAMYLCATSRGGLSNQPQHFGDGTRLSIL.

This clonotype was found once. The V call is TRBV15, the J call TRBJ2-7; TRBD2 matches at 14 bases. V shed 1 base and J 4 bases; nucleotides not matched to a gene: 9. CDR1 and CDR2 from the germline V gene are LNHNV and YYDKDF (reference sequence). CDR3 length: 18 residues. CDR3 bases: TGTGCCACCAGCAGAGCTACGGGACTAGCGGGGGATGTGTACGAGCAGTACTTC. This encodes CATSRATGLAGDVYEQYF.

V is TRBV7-3 and J is TRBJ1-6; 9 bases align to TRBD1. V was pared by 5 bases and J by 4 bases, with 12 bases of the junction left unmatched. CDR3 length equals 18 residues. CDR1 SGHTA and CDR2 FQGTGA come from the germline V gene. CDR3: CASSPHKWGTGYNSPLHF. CDR3 sequence (DNA): TGTGCCAGCAGCCCACACAAATGGGGGACAGGGTATAATTCACCCCTCCACTTT.

The V call is TRBV19, the J call TRBJ2-5, with 7 bases matching TRBD2. V dropped 3 bases and J dropped 4; count of bases not matched to a gene: 8. The germline CDR1 and CDR2 sequences are LNHDA and SQIVND (reference sequence). There are 15 residues in the CDR3. The CDR3 sequence is CASSIPGGSGETQYF. In DNA form, the CDR3 reads TGTGCCAGTAGTATCCCCGGGGGGAGTGGAGAGACCCAGTACTTC. The full variable domain, completed using reference TRBV19 and TRBJ2-5, is DGGITQSPKYLFRKEGQNVTLSCEQNLNHDAMYWYRQDPGQGLRLIYYSQIVNDFQKGDIAEGYSVSREKKESFPLTVTSAQKNPTAFYLCASSIPGGSGETQYFGPGTRLLVL.

This chain links TRBV9 with TRBJ2-1; the D is unclear. V lost 4 bases, J lost 7 bases, and 12 bases lay in between. This CDR3 spans 13 amino acids. Germline CDR1 reads SGDLS; CDR2 reads YYNGEE. Written as DNA, the CDR3 is TGTGCCAGCAGCCCCCGCCCCCCAAATGAGCAGTTCTTC. Encoded protein: CASSPRPPNEQFF. Together with reference TRBV9 and TRBJ2-1, the CDR3 gives the full variable domain: DSGVTQTPKHLITATGQRVTLRCSPRSGDLSVYWYQQSLDQGLQFLIQYYNGEERAKGNILERFSAQQFPDLHSELNLSSLELGDSALYFCASSPRPPNEQFFGPGTRLTVL.

This clonotype occurred a few times. The genes are TRBV3-1 and TRBJ1-5, with D unclear. Germline values: CDR1 LGHDT, CDR2 YNNKEL (reference sequence). The CDR3 has 13 amino acids. V lost 1 base to trimming and J lost 9 bases, with 10 bases between them. The CDR3 DNA reads as TGTGCCAGCAGCCAAGGGGCCTTGGGGCCCCAGCATTTT. Encoded protein: CASSQGALGPQHF.

CDR3 bases: TGTGCCAGCAGCGACGGGACACTTACCTACAATGAGCAGTTCTTC. Translated: CASSDGTLTYNEQFF. This chain connects TRBV5-6 to TRBJ2-1; a possible D gene is TRBD1 (6 bases). The germline V gene encodes CDR1 SGHDT and CDR2 YYEEEE. The V end was cut by 4 bases, the J end by 2 bases, with 13 bases between. This CDR3 comprises 15 residues.